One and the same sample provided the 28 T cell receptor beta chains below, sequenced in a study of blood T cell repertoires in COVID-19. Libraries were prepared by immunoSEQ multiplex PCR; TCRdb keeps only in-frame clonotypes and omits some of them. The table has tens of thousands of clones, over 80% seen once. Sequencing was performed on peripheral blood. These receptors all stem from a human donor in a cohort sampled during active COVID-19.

For the CDR3, the DNA is TGTGCCAGCAGTTCCGGGACAGGAGGTGGTGGGGGCAATCAGCCCCAGCATTTT. Translating gives CASSSGTGGGGGNQPQHF. This sequence joins TRBV28 and TRBJ1-5, with TRBD1 identical over 8 bases. The CDR3 runs 18 residues. The J segment lost 2 bases and the V segment lost 4 bases, leaving 13 bases of the junction unmatched. Germline V gene sequence: CDR1 MDHEN, CDR2 SYDVKM.

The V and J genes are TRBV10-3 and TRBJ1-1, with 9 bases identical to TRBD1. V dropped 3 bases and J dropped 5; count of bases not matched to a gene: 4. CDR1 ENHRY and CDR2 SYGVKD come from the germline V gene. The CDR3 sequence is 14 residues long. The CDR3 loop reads CAISEGTGWTEAFF. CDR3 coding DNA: TGTGCCATCAGTGAAGGGACAGGGTGGACTGAAGCTTTCTTT.

The CDR3 nucleotides read TGTGCCAGCGGGCGACAGGGGTCGACAACTAATGAAAAACTGTTTTTT. Protein: CASGRQGSTTNEKLFF. This chain joins TRBV3-1 (or the pseudogene TRBV3-2) and TRBJ1-4; the match to TRBD1 covers 8 bases. With V trimmed by 8 bases and J by 0 bases, 8 bases remained unmatched. This CDR3 region has 16 residues. Germline-derived CDR1 and CDR2 are LGHDT and YNNKEL (reference sequence).

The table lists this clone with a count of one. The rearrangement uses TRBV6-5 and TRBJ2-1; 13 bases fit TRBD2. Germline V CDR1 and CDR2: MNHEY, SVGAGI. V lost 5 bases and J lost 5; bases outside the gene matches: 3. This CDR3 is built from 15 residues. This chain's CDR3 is CASSRGLAGDNEQFF. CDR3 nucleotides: TGTGCCAGCAGTCGTGGACTAGCGGGAGACAATGAGCAGTTCTTC.

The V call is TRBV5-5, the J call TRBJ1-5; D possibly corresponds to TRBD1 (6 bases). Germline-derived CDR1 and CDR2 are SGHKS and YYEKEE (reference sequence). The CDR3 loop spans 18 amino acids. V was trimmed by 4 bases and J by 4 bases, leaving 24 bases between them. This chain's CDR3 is CASSPFMHTGTRNQPQHF. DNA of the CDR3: TGTGCCAGCAGCCCCTTTATGCATACCGGGACAAGAAATCAGCCCCAGCATTTT.

CDR3 nucleotides: TGTGCCAGCAGCTTAGAGGGGAGGTCCTACGAGCAGTACGTC. Protein sequence: CASSLEGRSYEQYV. The V gene is TRBV7-8, the J gene TRBJ2-7; tentative D call: TRBD2 (6 bases). The CDR3 consists of 14 residues. Germline CDR1 and CDR2: SGHVS and FQNEAQ. Trimming took 1 base from V and 1 from J, leaving 8 bases between them.

CDR3 region: CAWRLPPGEGGNTIYF. CDR3 in DNA: TGTGCCTGGAGACTTCCGCCAGGGGAAGGTGGAAACACCATATATTTT. The chain couples TRBV30 to TRBJ1-3, with D tentatively TRBD1 (6 bases). Germline CDR1 GTSNPN, CDR2 SVGIG (reference sequence). Trimming removed 3 bases from V and 3 bases from J, with 18 bases in between. CDR3 length: 16 residues.

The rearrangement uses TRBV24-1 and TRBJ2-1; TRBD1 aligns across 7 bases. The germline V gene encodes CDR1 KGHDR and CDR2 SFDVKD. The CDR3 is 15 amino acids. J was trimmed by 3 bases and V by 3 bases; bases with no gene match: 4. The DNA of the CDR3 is TGTGCCACCAGTGATACAGACAGGGTCTACAATGAGCAGTTCTTC. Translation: CATSDTDRVYNEQFF.

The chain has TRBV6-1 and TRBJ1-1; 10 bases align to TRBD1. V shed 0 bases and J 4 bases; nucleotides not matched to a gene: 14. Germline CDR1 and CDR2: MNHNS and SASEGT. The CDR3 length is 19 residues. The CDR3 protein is CASSEALTDRGLTGTEAFF. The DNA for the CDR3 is TGTGCCAGCAGTGAAGCTCTGACGGACAGGGGGTTAACGGGCACTGAAGCTTTCTTT.

CDR3 in amino acids: CASSLELVTQYF. The DNA of the CDR3 is TGTGCCAGCAGCTTAGAGCTAGTCACCCAGTACTTC. The chain has TRBV7-2 and TRBJ2-5; D is uncertain. This CDR3 has 12 residues. The germline V gene encodes CDR1 SGHTA and CDR2 FQGNSA. V lost 1 base to trimming and J lost 8 bases, with 8 bases between them.

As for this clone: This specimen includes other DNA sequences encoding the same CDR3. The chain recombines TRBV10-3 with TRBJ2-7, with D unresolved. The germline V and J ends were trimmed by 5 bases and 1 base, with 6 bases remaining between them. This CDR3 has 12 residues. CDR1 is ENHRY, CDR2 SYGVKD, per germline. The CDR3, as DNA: TGTGCCATCAGTCCGGGTTCCTACGAGCAGTACGTC. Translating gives CAISPGSYEQYV.

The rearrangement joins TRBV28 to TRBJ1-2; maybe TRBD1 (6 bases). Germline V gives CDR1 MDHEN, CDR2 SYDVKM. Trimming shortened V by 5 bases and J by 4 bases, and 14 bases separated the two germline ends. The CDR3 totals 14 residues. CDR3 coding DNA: TGTGCCAGCAGTCTCGACCGGGACACCTATGGCTACACCTTC. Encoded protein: CASSLDRDTYGYTF.

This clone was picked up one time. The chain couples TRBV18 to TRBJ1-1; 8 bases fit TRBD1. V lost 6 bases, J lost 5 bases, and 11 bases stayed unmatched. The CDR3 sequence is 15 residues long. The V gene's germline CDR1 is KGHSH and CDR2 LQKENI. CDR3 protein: CASSLGQGSGTEAFF. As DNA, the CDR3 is TGTGCCAGCTCTCTAGGACAGGGTAGCGGGACTGAAGCTTTCTTT. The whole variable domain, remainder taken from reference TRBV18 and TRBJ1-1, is NAGVMQNPRHLVRRRGQEARLRCSPMKGHSHVYWYRQLPEEGLKFMVYLQKENIIDESGMPKERFSAEFPKEGPSILRIQQVVRGDSAAYFCASSLGQGSGTEAFFGQGTRLTVV.

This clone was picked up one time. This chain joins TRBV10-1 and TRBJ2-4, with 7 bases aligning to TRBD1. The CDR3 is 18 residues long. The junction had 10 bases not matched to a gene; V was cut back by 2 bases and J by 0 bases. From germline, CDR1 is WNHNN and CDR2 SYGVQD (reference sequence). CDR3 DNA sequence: TGCGCCAGCAGTGAGAAGGCAGGGGGTGCGAGAGCCAAAAACATTCAGTACTTC. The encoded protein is CASSEKAGGARAKNIQYF.

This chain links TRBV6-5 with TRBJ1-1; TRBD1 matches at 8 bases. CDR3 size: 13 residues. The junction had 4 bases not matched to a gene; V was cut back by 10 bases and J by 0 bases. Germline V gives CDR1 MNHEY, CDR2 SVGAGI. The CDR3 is CATLRGLNTEAFF. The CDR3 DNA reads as TGTGCCACACTCAGGGGGCTGAACACTGAAGCTTTCTTT.

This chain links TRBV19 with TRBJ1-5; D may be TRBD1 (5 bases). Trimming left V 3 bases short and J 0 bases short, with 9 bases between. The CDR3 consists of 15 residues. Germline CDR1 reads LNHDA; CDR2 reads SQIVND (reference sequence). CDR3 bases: TGTGCCAGTAGTATGATGGGGGGTAGCAATCAGCCCCAGCATTTT. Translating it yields CASSMMGGSNQPQHF.

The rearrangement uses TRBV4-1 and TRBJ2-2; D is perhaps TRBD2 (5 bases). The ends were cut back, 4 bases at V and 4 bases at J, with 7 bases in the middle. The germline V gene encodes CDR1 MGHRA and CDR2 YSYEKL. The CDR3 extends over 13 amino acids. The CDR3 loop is CASSLGGTGELFF. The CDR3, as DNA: TGCGCCAGCAGCCTCGGAGGCACCGGGGAGCTGTTTTTT.

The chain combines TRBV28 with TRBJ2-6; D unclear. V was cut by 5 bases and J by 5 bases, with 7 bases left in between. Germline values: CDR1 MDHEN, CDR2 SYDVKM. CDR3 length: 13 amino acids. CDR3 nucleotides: TGTGCCAGCAGTCCCCAAAGGGCCAACGTCCTGACTTTC. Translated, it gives CASSPQRANVLTF.

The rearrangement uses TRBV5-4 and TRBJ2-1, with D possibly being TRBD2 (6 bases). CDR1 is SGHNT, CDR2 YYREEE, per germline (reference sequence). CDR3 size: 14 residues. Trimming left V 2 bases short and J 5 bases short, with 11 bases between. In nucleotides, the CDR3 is TGTGCCAGCAGCTTTGGAGTAGCGGACAATGAGCAGTTCTTC. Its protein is CASSFGVADNEQFF.

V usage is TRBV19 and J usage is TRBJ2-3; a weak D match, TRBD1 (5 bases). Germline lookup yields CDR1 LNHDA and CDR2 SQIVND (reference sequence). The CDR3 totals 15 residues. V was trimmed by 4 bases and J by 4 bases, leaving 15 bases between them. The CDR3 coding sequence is TGTGCCAGTAGTACGCTCTGGGGCGGCGCAGATACGCAGTATTTT. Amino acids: CASSTLWGGADTQYF.

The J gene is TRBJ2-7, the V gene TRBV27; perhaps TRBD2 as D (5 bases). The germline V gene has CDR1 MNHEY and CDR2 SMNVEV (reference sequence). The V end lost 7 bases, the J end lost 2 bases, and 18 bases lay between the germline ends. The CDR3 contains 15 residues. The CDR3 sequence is CASTPGKAAPYEQYV. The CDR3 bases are TGTGCCAGCACTCCAGGTAAAGCGGCCCCCTACGAGCAGTACGTC.

CDR3 loop: CAVSPGTGSYNEQFF. The DNA for the CDR3 is TGTGCCGTTTCCCCCGGGACAGGGTCATACAATGAGCAGTTCTTC. The gene calls are TRBV19 and TRBJ2-1, with 9 bases aligning to TRBD1. Germline CDR1 and CDR2: LNHDA and SQIVND (reference sequence). The CDR3 totals 15 residues. J was trimmed by 4 bases and V by 11 bases; bases with no gene match: 12. Filled out from reference TRBV19 and TRBJ2-1, the complete variable domain reads DGGITQSPKYLFRKEGQNVTLSCEQNLNHDAMYWYRQDPGQGLRLIYYSQIVNDFQKGDIAEGYSVSREKKESFPLTVTSAQKNPTAFYLCAVSPGTGSYNEQFFGPGTRLTVL.

CDR3 amino acids: CASAGQGTDTQYF. CDR3 in DNA: TGTGCCAGCGCGGGGCAGGGAACAGATACGCAGTATTTT. The chain is built from TRBV19 and TRBJ2-3, with D tentatively TRBD2 (6 bases). The germline V gene encodes CDR1 LNHDA and CDR2 SQIVND (reference sequence). The CDR3 is made up of 13 amino acids. V was shortened by 9 bases and J by 3 bases, with 13 bases between the two germline ends.

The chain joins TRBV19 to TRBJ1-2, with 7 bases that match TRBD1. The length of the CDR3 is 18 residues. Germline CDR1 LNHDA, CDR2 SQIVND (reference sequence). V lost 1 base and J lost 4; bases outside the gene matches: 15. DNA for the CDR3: TGTGCCAGTAGTATAGGGGTAAAAATGCGGGGACAGACCTATGGCTACACCTTC. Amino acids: CASSIGVKMRGQTYGYTF.

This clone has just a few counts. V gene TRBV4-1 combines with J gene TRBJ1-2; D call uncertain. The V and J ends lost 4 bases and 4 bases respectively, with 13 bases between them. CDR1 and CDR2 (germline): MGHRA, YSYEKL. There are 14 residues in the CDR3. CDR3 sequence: CASSLSERLYGYTF. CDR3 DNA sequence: TGCGCCAGCAGCCTATCGGAGCGCCTCTATGGCTACACCTTC.

The DNA of the CDR3 is TGTGCCAGCAGTTGGTCCTATAGCGGGGAGACCCAGTACTTC. Residues: CASSWSYSGETQYF. The V and J genes are TRBV5-8 and TRBJ2-5, with TRBD2 matching over 7 bases. V dropped 5 bases and J dropped 5; count of bases not matched to a gene: 9. The length of the CDR3 is 14 residues. Per germline, CDR1 SGHTS and CDR2 YDEGEE.

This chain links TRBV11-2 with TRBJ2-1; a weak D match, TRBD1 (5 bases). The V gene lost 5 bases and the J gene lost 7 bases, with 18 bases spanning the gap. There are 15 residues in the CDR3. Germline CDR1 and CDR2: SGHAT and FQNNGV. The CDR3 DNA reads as TGTGCCAGCAGCCGTGGGGCTTCGGATTGGAATGAGCAGTTCTTC. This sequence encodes CASSRGASDWNEQFF.

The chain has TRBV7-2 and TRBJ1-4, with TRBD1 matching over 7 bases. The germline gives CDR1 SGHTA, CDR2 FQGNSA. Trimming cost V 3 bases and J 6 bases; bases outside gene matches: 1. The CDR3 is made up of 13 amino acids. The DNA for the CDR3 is TGTGCCAGCAGCTTTGACAGGGATGAAAAACTGTTTTTT. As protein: CASSFDRDEKLFF.